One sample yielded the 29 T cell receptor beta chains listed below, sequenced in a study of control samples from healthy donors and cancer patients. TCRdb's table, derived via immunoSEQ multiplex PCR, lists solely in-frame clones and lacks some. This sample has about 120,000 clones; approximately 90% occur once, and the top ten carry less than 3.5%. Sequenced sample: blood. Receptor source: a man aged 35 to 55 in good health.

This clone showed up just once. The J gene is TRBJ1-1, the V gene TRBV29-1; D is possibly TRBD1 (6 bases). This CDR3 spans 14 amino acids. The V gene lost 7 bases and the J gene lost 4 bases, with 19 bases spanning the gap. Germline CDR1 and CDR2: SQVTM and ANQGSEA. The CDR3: CSARLGASGTEAFF. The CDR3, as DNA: TGCAGCGCCCGACTGGGGGCTAGTGGCACTGAAGCTTTCTTT. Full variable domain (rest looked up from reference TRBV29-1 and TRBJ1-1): SAVISQKPSRDICQRGTSLTIQCQVDSQVTMMFWYRQQPGQSLTLIATANQGSEATYESGFVIDKFPISRPNLTFSTLTVSNMSPEDSSIYLCSARLGASGTEAFFGQGTRLTVV.

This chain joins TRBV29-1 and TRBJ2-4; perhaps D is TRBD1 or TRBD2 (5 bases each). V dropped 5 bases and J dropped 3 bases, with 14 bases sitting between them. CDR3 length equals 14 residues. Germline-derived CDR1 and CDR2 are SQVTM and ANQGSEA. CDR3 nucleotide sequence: TGCAGCGTTCGGATGGGGGTGGACAAAAACATTCAGTACTTC. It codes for CSVRMGVDKNIQYF.

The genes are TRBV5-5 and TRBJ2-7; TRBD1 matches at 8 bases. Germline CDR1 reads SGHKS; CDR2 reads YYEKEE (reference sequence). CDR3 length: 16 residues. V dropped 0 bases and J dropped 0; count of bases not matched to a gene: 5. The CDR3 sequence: CASSLGAGQVSYEQYF. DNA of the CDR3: TGTGCCAGCAGCTTGGGGGCGGGACAGGTCTCCTACGAGCAGTACTTC.

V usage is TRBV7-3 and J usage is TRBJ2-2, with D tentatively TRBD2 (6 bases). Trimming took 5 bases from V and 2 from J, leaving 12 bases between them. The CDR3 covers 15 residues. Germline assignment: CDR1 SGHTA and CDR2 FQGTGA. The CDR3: CASSPTGTNTGELFF. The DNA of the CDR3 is TGTGCCAGCAGCCCAACCGGGACTAACACCGGGGAGCTGTTTTTT.

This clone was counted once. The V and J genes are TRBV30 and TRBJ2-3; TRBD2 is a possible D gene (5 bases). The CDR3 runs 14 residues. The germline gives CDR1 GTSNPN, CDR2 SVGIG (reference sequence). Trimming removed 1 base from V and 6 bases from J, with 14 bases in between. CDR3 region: CAWSGNGGWDTQYF. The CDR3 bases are TGTGCCTGGAGTGGAAACGGAGGTTGGGATACGCAGTATTTT.

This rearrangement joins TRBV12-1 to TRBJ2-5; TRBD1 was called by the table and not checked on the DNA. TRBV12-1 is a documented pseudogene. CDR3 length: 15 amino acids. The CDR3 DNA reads TGTGCCAGCAGCCCGACAGGGAATTCCCAAGAGACCCAGTACTTC. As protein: CASSPTGNSQETQYF.

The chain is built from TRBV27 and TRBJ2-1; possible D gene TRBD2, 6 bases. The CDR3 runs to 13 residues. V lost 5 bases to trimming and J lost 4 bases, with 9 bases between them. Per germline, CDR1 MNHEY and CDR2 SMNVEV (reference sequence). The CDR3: CASSQGLYNEQFF. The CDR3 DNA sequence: TGTGCCAGCAGTCAGGGACTTTACAATGAGCAGTTCTTC.

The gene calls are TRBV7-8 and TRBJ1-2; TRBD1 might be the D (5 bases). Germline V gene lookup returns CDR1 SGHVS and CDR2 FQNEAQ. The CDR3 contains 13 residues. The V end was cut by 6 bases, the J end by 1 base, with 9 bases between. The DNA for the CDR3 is TGTGCCAGCAGTCCACAGGATAACTATGGCTACACCTTC. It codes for CASSPQDNYGYTF.

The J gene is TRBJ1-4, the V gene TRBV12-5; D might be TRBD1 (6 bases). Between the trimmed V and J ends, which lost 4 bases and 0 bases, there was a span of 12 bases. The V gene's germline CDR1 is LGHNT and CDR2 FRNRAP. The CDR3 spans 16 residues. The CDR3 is CASGSGQPSTNEKLFF. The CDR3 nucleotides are TGTGCTAGTGGTTCAGGACAGCCCTCAACTAATGAAAAACTGTTTTTT. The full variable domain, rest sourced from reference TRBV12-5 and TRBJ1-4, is DARVTQTPRHKVTEMGQEVTMRCQPILGHNTVFWYRQTMMQGLELLAYFRNRAPLDDSGMPKDRFSAEMPDATLATLKIQPSEPRDSAVYFCASGSGQPSTNEKLFFGSGTQLSVL.

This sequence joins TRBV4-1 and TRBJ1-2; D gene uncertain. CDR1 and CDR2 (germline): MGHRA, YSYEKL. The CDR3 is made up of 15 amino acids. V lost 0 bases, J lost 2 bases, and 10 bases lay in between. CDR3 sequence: CASSQDEAVNYGYTF. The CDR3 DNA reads TGCGCCAGCAGCCAAGATGAGGCAGTAAACTATGGCTACACCTTC.

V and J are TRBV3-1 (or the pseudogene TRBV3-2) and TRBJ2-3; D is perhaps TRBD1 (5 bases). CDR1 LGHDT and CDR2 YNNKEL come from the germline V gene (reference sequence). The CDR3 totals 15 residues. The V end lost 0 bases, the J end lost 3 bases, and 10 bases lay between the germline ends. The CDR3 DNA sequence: TGTGCCAGCAGCCAAGAAGGTGGGGCTACAGATACGCAGTATTTT. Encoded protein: CASSQEGGATDTQYF.

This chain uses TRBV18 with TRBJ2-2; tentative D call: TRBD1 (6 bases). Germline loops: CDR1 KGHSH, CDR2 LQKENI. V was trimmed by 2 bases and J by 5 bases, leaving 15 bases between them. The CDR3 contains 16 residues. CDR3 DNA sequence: TGTGCCAGCTCACCAGTAACAGGGTCGAGGACCGGGGAGCTGTTTTTT. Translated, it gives CASSPVTGSRTGELFF.

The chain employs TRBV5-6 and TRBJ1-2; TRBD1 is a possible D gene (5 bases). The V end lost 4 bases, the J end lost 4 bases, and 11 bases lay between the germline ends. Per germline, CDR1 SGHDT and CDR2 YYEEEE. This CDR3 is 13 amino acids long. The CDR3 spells CASSPGTTYGYTF. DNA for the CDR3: TGTGCCAGCAGCCCAGGGACTACCTATGGCTACACCTTC. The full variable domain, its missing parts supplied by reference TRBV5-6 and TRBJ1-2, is DAGVTQSPTHLIKTRGQQVTLRCSPKSGHDTVSWYQQALGQGPQFIFQYYEEEERQRGNFPDRFSGHQFPNYSSELNVNALLLGDSALYLCASSPGTTYGYTFGSGTRLTVV.

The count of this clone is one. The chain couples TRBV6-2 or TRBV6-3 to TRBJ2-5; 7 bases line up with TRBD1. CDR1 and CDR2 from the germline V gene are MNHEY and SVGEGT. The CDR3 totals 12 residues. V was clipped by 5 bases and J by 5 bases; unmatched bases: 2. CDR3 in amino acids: CASSRGPETQYF. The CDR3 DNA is TGTGCCAGCAGTAGGGGGCCTGAGACCCAGTACTTC.

The CDR3 sequence is CASSLGTDTQYF. The CDR3 nucleotides read TGTGCCAGCAGCTTGGGAACAGATACGCAGTATTTT. This chain links TRBV11-2 with TRBJ2-3; D is ambiguous. This CDR3 is 12 amino acids long. Germline CDR1 is SGHAT and CDR2 is FQNNGV. Trimming removed 3 bases from V and 3 bases from J, with 4 bases in between.

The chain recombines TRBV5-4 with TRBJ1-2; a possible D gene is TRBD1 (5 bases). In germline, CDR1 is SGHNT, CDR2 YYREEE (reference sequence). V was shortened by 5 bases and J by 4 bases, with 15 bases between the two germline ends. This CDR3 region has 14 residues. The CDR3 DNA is TGTGCCAGCAGTTCGGGCAGGGTTGCCTATGGCTACACCTTC. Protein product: CASSSGRVAYGYTF. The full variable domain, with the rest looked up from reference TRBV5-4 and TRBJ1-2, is ETGVTQSPTHLIKTRGQQVTLRCSSQSGHNTVSWYQQALGQGPQFIFQYYREEENGRGNFPPRFSGLQFPNYSSELNVNALELDDSALYLCASSSGRVAYGYTFGSGTRLTVV.

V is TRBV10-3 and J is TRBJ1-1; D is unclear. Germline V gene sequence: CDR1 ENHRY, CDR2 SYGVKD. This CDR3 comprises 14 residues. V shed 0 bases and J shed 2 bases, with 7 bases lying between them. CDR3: CAISESGRNTEAFF. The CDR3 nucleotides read TGTGCCATCAGTGAGTCGGGGAGAAACACTGAAGCTTTCTTT.

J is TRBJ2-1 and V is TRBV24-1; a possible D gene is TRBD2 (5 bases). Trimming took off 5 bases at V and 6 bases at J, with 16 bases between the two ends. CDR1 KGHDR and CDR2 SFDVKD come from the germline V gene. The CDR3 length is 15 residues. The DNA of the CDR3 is TGTGCCACCAGTGCTACGGGGTTACTTAGCAATGAGCAGTTCTTC. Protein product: CATSATGLLSNEQFF.

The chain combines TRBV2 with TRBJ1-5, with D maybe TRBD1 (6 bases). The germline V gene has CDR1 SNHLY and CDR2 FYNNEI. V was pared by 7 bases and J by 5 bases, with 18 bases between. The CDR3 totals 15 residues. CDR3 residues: CASNLRDTKDQPQHF. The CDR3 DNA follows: TGTGCCAGCAATCTCCGGGACACAAAAGATCAGCCCCAGCATTTT.

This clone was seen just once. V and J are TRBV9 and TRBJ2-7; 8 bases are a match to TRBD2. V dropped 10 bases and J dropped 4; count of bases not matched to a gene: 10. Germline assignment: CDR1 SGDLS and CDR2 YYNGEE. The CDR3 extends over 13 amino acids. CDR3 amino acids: CARGGQGRYEQYF. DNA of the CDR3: TGTGCCCGCGGGGGGCAGGGGAGGTACGAGCAGTACTTC. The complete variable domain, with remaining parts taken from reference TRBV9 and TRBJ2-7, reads DSGVTQTPKHLITATGQRVTLRCSPRSGDLSVYWYQQSLDQGLQFLIQYYNGEERAKGNILERFSAQQFPDLHSELNLSSLELGDSALYFCARGGQGRYEQYFGPGTRLTVT.

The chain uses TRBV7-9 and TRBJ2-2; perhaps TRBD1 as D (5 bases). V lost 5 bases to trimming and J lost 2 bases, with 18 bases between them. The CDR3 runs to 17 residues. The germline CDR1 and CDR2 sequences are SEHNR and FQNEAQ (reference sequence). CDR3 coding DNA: TGTGCCAGCAGCCAAACTACGACAGCTAGTAACACCGGGGAGCTGTTTTTT. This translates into CASSQTTTASNTGELFF.

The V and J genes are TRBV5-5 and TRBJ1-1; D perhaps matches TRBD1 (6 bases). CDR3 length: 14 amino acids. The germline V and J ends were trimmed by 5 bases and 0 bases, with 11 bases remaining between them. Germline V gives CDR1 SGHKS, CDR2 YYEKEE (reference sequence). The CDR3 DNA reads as TGTGCCAGCAGTACAGGGAACATGAACACTGAAGCTTTCTTT. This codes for CASSTGNMNTEAFF.

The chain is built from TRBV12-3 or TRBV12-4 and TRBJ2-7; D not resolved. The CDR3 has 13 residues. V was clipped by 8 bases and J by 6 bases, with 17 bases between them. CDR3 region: CASASRMLGEQYF. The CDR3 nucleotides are TGTGCCAGCGCCTCCAGGATGCTGGGCGAGCAGTACTTC.

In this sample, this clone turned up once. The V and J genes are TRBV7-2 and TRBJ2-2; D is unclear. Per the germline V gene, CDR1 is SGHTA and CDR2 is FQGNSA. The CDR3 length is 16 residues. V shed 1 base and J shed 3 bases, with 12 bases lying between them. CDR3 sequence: CASSLDFRLYTGELFF. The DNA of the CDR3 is TGTGCCAGCAGCTTAGATTTTCGACTGTACACCGGGGAGCTGTTTTTT.

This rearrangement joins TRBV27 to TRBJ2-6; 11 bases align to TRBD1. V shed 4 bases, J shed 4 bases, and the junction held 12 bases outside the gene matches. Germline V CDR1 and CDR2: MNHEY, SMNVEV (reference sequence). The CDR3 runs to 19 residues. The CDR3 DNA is TGTGCCAGCAGTTCTTCCTGGACAGGGGGCGCGGTGGGGGCCAACGTCCTGACTTTC. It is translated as CASSSSWTGGAVGANVLTF.

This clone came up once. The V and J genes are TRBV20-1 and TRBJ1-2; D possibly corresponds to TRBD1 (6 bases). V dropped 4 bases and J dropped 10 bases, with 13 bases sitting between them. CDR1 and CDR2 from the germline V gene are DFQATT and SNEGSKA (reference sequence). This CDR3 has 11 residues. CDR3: CSAKGGVDYTF. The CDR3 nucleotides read TGCAGTGCTAAAGGGGGAGTAGACTACACCTTC.

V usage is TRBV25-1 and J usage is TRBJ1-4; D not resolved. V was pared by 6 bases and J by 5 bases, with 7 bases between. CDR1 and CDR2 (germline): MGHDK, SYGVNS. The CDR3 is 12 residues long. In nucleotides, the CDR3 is TGTGCCAGCAGGGGTCAAAATGAAAAACTGTTTTTT. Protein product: CASRGQNEKLFF.

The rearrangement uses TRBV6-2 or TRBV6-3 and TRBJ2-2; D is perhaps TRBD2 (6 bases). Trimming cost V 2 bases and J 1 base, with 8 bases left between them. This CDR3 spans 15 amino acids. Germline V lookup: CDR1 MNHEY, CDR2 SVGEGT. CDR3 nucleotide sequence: TGTGCCAGCAGTTACCCGCGGGGGAACACCGGGGAGCTGTTTTTT. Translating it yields CASSYPRGNTGELFF.

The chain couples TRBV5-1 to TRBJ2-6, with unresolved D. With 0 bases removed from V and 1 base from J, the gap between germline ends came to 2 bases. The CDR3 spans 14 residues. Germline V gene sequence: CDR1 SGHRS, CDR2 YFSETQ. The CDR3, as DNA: TGCGCCAGCAGCTTGGCATCTGGGGCCAACGTCCTGACTTTC. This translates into CASSLASGANVLTF.